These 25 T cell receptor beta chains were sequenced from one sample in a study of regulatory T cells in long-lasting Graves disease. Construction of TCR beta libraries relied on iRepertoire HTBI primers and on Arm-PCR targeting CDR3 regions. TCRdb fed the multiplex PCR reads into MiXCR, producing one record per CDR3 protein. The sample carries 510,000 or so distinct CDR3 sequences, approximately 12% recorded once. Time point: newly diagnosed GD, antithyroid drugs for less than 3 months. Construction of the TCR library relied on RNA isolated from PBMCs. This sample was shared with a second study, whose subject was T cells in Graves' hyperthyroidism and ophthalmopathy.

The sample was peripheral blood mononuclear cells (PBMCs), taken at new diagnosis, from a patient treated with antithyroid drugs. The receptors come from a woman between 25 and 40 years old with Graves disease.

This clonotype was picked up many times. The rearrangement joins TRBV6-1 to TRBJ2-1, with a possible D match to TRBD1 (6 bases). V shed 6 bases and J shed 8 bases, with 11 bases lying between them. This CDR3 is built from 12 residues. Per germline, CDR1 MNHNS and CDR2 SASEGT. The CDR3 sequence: CASSNRVDEQFF. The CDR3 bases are TGTGCCAGCAGCAACAGGGTCGATGAGCAGTTCTTC.

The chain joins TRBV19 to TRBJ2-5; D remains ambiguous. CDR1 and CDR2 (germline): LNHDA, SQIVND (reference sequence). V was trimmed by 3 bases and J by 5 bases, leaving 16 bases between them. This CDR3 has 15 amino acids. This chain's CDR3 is CASSMGQVLGETQYF. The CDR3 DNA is TGTGCCAGTAGTATGGGCCAGGTCCTCGGGGAGACCCAGTACTTC.

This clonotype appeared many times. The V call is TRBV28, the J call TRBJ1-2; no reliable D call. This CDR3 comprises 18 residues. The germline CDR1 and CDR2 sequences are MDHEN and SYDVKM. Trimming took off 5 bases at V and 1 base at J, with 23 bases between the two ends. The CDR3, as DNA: TGTGCCAGCAGTCAAGAAACGAGGTGGGAATGGAGTAACTATGGCTACACCTTC. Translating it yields CASSQETRWEWSNYGYTF.

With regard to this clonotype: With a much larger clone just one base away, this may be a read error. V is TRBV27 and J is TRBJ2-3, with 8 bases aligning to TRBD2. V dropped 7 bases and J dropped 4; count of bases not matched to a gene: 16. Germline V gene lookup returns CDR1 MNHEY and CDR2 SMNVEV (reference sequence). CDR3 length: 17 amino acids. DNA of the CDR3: TGTGCCAGCAATCCCCTAGGGTTGGGCGGGAGGTCAGATACGCAGTATTTT. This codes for CASNPLGLGGRSDTQYF.

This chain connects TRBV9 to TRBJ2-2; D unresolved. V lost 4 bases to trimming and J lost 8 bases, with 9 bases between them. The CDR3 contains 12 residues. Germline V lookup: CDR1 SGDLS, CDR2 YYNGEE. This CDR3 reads CASSPIGGELFF. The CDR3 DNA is TGTGCCAGCAGCCCAATAGGGGGGGAGCTGTTTTTT.

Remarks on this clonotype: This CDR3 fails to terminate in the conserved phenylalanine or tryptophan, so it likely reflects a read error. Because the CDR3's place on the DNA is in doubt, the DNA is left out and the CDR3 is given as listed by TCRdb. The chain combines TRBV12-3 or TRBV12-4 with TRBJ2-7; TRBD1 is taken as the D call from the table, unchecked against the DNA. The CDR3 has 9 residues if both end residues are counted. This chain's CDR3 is CASTLSPSL.

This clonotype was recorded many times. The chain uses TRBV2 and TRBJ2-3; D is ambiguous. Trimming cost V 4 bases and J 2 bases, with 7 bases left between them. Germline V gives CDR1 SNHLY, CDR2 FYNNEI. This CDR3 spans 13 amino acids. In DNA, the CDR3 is TGTGCCAGCAGTGCCGTCCCCACAGATACGCAGTATTTT. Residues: CASSAVPTDTQYF.

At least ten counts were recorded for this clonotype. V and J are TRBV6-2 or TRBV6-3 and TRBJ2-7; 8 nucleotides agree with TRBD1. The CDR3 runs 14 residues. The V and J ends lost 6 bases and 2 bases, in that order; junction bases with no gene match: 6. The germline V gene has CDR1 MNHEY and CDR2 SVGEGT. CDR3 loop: CASRRRQGTYEQYF. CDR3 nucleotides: TGTGCCAGCAGGCGAAGACAGGGGACCTACGAGCAGTACTTC.

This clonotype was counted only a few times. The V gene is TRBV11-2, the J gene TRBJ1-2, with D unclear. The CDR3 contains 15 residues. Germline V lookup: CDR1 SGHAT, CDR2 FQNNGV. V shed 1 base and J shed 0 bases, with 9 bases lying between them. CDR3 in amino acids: CASSLVRPPNYGYTF. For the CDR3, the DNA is TGTGCCAGCAGCTTAGTCAGGCCGCCTAACTATGGCTACACCTTC.

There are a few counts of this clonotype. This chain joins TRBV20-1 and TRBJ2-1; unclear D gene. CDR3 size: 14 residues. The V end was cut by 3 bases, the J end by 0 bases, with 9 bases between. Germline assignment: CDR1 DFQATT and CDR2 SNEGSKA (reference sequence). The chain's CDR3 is CSASGQSSYNEQFF. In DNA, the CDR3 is TGCAGTGCTAGTGGCCAAAGCTCCTACAATGAGCAGTTCTTC.

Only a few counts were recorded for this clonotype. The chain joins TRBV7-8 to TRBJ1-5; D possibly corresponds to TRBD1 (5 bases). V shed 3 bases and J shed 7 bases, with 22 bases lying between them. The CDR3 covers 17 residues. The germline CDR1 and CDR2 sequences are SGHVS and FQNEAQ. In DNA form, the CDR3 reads TGTGCCAGCAGCTTGTACCAATCCCCCGGGGGGTTACAGCCCCAGCATTTT. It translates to CASSLYQSPGGLQPQHF.

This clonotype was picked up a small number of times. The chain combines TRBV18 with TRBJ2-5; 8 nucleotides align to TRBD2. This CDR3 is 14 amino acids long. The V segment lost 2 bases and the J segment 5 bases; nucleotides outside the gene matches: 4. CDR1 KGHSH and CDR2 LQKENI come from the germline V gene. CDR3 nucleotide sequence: TGTGCCAGCTCACCATCGCTAGCGGGTGAGACCCAGTACTTC. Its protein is CASSPSLAGETQYF.

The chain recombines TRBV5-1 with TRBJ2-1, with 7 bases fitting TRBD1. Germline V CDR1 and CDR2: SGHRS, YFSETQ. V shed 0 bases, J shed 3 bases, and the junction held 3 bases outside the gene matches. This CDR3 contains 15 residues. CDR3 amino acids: CASSLEGDSYNEQFF. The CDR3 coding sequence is TGCGCCAGCAGCTTGGAGGGGGACAGCTACAATGAGCAGTTCTTC.

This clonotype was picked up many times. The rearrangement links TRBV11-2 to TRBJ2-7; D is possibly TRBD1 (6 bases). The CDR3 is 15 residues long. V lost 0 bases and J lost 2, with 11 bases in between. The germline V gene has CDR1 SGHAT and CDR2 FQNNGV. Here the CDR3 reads CASSLDGRTAYEQYF. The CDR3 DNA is TGTGCCAGCAGCTTAGACGGTCGGACAGCCTACGAGCAGTACTTC.

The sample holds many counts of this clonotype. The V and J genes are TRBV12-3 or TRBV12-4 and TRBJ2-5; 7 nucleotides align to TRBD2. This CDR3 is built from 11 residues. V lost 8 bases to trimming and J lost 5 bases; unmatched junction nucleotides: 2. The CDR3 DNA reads TGTGCCAGCCTGGGGGGGGAGACCCAGTACTTC. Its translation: CASLGGETQYF.

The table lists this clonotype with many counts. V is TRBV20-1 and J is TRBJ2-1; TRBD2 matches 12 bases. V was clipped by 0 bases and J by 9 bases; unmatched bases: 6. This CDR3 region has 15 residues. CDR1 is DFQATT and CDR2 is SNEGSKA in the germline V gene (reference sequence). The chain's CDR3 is CSARDGLAGSIEQFF. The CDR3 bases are TGCAGTGCTAGAGATGGACTAGCGGGGAGCATTGAGCAGTTCTTC.

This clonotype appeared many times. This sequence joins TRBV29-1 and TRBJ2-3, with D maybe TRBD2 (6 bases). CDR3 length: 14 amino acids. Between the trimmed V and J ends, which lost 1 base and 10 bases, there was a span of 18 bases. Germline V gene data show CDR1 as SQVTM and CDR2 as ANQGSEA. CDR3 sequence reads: CSVEGLGGEGAQYF. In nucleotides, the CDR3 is TGCAGCGTTGAAGGATTAGGAGGGGAAGGTGCGCAGTATTTT.

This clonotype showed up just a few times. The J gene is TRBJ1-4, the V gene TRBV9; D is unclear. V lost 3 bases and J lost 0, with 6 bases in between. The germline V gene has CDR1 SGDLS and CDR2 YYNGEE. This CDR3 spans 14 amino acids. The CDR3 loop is CASSEDATNEKLFF. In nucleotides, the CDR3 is TGTGCCAGCAGCGAAGATGCAACTAATGAAAAACTGTTTTTT.

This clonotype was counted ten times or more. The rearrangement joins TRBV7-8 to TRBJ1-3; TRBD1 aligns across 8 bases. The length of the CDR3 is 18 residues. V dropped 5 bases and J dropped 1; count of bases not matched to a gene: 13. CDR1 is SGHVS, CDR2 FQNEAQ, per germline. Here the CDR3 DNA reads TGTGCCAGCAGCATTCACCGGGACAGGAATATTTCTGGAAACACCATATATTTT. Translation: CASSIHRDRNISGNTIYF.

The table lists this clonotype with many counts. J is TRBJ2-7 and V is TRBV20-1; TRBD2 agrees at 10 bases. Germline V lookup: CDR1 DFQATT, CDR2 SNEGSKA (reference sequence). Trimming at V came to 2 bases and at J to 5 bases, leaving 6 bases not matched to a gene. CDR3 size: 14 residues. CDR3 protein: CSARRTSGYHEQYF. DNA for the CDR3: TGCAGTGCTAGACGGACTAGCGGATACCACGAGCAGTACTTC.

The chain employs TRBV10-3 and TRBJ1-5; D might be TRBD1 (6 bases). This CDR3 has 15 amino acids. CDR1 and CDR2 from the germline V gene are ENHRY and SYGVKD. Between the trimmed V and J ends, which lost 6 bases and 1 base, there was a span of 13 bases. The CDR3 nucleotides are TGTGCCATCAGCCGGACAGCCGAAAGCAATCAGCCCCAGCATTTT. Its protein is CAISRTAESNQPQHF.

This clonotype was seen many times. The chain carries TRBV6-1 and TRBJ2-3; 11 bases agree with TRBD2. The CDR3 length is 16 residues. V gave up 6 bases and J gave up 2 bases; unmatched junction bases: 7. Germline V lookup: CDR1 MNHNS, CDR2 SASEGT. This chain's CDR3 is CASSKLAGAFTDTQYF. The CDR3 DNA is TGTGCCAGCAGCAAACTAGCGGGAGCTTTCACAGATACGCAGTATTTT.

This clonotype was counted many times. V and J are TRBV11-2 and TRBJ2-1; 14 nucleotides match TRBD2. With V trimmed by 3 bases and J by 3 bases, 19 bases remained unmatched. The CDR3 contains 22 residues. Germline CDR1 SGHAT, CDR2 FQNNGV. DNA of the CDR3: TGTGCCAGCAGCTTTGGAAAGGGGGCGACTAGCGGGAGGGCCCGCCGCTACAATGAGCAGTTCTTC. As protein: CASSFGKGATSGRARRYNEQFF.

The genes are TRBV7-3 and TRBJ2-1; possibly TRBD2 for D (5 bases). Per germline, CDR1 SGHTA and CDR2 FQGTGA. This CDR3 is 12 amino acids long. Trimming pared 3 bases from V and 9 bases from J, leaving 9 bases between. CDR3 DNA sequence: TGTGCCAGCAGCTTTCGGGCGGGTGAGCAGTTCTTC. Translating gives CASSFRAGEQFF.

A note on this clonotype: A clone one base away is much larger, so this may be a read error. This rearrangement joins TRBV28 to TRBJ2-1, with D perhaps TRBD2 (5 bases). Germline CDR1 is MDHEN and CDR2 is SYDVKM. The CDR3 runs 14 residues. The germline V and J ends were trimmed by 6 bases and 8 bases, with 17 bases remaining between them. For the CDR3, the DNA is TGTGCCAGCAGACGAAGGTGCTCGCGGGATGAGCAGTTCTTC. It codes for CASRRRCSRDEQFF. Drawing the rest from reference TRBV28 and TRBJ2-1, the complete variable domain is DVKVTQSSRYLVKRTGEKVFLECVQDMDHENMFWYRQDPGLGLRLIYFSYDVKMKEKGDIPEGYSVSREKKERFSLILESASTNQTSMYLCASRRRCSRDEQFFGPGTRLTVL.